The subject of this entry is one T cell receptor (beta chain). Its antigen is undetermined. This specimen belongs to a study of cytomegalovirus exposure and HLA in healthy donors. Study-wide findings and caveats: Usually a TCR sequence was rare, but some public TCRs were found in many donors. One later analysis, an examination of the approximately 120 validation repertoires, found that first-cohort TCR clusters tended to co-occur in them.

Assay used: immunoSEQ multiplex PCR; TCRdb lists only in-frame clones, some missing. The repertoire holds 150,000 to 200,000 clones, with about 90% as singletons. Germline CDR1 and CDR2: MNHNS and SASEGT. This CDR3 contains 12 residues. V lost 0 bases and J lost 15; bases outside the gene matches: 5. The TCR sequence derives from a woman in her late teens or twenties in good health and CMV-seropositive. Sequences were obtained from PBMCs. The chain couples TRBV6-1 to TRBJ2-1; 7 bases are a match to TRBD1. In nucleotides, the CDR3 is TGTGCCAGCAGTGAAGCGCACAGGGGCTGGTTCTTC. Amino acids: CASSEAHRGWFF.